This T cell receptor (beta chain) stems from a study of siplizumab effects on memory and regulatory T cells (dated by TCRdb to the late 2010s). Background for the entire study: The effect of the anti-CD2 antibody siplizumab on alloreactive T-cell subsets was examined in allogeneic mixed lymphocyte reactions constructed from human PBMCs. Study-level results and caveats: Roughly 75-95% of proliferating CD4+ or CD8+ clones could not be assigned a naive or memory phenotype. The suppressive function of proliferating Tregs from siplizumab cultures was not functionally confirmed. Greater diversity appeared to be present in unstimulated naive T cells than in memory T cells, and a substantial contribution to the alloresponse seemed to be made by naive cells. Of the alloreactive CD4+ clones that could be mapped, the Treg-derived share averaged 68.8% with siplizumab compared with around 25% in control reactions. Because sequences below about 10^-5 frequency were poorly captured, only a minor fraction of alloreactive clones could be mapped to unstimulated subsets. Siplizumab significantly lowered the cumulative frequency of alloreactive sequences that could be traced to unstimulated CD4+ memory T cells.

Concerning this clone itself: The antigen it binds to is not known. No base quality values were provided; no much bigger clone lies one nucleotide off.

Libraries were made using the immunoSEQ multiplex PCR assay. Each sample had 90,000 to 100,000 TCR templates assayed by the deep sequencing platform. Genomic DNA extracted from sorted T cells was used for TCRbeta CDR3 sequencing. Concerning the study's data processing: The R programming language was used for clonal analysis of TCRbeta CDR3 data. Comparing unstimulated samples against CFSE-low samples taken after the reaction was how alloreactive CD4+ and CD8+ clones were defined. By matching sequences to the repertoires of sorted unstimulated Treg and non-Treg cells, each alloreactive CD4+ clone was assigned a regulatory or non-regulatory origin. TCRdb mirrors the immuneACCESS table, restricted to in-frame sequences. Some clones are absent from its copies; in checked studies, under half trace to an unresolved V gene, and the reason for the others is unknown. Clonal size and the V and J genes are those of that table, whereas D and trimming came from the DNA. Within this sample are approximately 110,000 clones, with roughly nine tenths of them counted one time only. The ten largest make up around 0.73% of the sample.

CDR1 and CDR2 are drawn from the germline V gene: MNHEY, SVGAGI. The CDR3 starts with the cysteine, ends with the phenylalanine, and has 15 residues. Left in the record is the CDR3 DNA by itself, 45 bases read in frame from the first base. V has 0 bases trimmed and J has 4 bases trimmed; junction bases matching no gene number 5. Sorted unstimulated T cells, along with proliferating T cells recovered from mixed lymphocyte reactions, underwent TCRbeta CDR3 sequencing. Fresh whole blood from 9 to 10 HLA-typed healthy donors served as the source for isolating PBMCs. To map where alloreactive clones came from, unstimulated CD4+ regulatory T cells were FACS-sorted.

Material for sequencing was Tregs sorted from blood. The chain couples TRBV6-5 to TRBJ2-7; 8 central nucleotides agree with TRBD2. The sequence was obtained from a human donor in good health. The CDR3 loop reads CASSYSRLAGYEQYF. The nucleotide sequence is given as TGTGCCAGCAGTTACTCGCGCCTAGCGGGTTACGAGCAGTACTTC.